One sample yielded the 9 T cell receptor beta chains listed below, sequenced in a study of blood T cells in healthy people across ages. A second roughly 6 to 12 cycle PCR used barcoded and J-beta primers. TCRdb reprocessed the 5' RACE reads with MiXCR, giving one entry per CDR3 protein. The sample lists fewer than 950,000 distinct CDR3 sequences, about 53% occurring once. The specimen was blood. The receptors were gathered from a man older than 75 in good health.

The V gene is TRBV7-2, the J gene TRBJ2-5; TRBD2 matches at 12 bases. The CDR3 is made up of 15 amino acids. Germline V CDR1 and CDR2: SGHTA, FQGNSA. Trimming removed 5 bases from V and 1 base from J; junction bases left unmatched: 2. In nucleotides, the CDR3 is TGTGCCAGCAGCCCGACTAGCGGGAGCCAAGAGACCCAGTACTTC. As protein: CASSPTSGSQETQYF.

This rearrangement joins TRBV6-6 to TRBJ2-7; tentative D call: TRBD1 (6 bases). Trimming removed 2 bases from V and 0 bases from J, with 8 bases in between. The CDR3 length is 14 residues. The V gene's germline CDR1 is MNHNY and CDR2 SVGAGI (reference sequence). CDR3 amino acids: CASSYRTDSYEQYF. CDR3 sequence (DNA): TGTGCCAGCAGTTACAGGACAGACTCCTACGAGCAGTACTTC.

The rearrangement joins TRBV6-5 to TRBJ2-7; 7 bases are shared with TRBD1. The germline gives CDR1 MNHEY, CDR2 SVGAGI. This CDR3 has 15 amino acids. Trimming cost V 2 bases and J 2 bases; bases outside gene matches: 6. This CDR3 is CASSYTNRGTYEQYF. DNA for the CDR3: TGTGCCAGCAGTTACACCAACAGGGGAACCTACGAGCAGTACTTC.

The genes are TRBV28 and TRBJ2-7; 7 nucleotides align to TRBD1. Losses at the gene ends were 5 bases for V and 5 bases for J; bases not matched to a gene: 6. The germline V gene encodes CDR1 MDHEN and CDR2 SYDVKM. This CDR3 comprises 13 residues. The CDR3 loop is CASSPTGLNEQYF. The DNA for the CDR3 is TGTGCCAGCAGTCCGACAGGGTTGAACGAGCAGTACTTC.

The chain joins TRBV7-9 to TRBJ2-7, with D possibly being TRBD1 (5 bases). V lost 5 bases, J lost 6 bases, and 17 bases lay in between. CDR1 is SEHNR, CDR2 FQNEAQ, per germline (reference sequence). The CDR3 length is 14 residues. The CDR3, as DNA: TGTGCCAGCAGCGGAACAAGGAAAAGGGGCGAGCAGTACTTC. Its translation is CASSGTRKRGEQYF.

This clonotype was recorded a few times. The chain recombines TRBV3-1 with TRBJ2-5, with unresolved D. Germline V CDR1 and CDR2: LGHDT, YNNKEL (reference sequence). CDR3 size: 14 residues. The ends were cut back, 4 bases at V and 3 bases at J, with 12 bases in the middle. CDR3: CASSLIGMKETQYF. For the CDR3, the DNA is TGTGCCAGCAGCCTCATAGGGATGAAAGAGACCCAGTACTTC.

This chain connects TRBV20-1 to TRBJ2-5; D might be TRBD2 (6 bases). The J call may be in error: the DNA end matches TRBJ2-7 better. Germline CDR1 DFQATT, CDR2 SNEGSKA (reference sequence). The CDR3 is 14 residues long. DNA of the CDR3: TGCAGTGCTCCGCCAGCGGGCATCTCCTACGAGCAGTACTTC. Translation: CSAPPAGISYEQYF.

The chain links TRBV6-5 to TRBJ2-4; 9 nucleotides align to TRBD2. The end of the DNA aligns better with TRBJ2-7, so the J call may be wrong. Per germline, CDR1 MNHEY and CDR2 SVGAGI. CDR3 length: 16 amino acids. CDR3 protein: CASSYRGLAGFYEQYF. The CDR3 DNA is TGTGCCAGCAGTTACAGGGGCCTAGCGGGGTTCTACGAGCAGTACTTC.

A few counts support this clonotype. The chain carries TRBV29-1 and TRBJ1-5; perhaps TRBD1 as D (6 bases). Germline loops: CDR1 SQVTM, CDR2 ANQGSEA. Trimming stripped 6 bases from V and 6 bases from J, with 15 bases between. The CDR3 contains 13 residues. The chain's CDR3 is CSVEQGTGQPQHF. CDR3 nucleotides: TGCAGCGTGGAACAGGGAACGGGTCAGCCCCAGCATTTT.